A single sample is the source of the 26 T cell receptor beta chains below, sequenced in a study of CD8 T cells in ankylosing spondylitis. In TCRdb, the 5' RACE reads were re-called with MiXCR into one record per CDR3 protein. The repertoire consists of about 340,000 distinct CDR3 sequences, with under 15% occurring once and the leading ten covering approximately 1%. The material sequenced was blood, either unsorted or a sorted T cell fraction (not recorded which). Source of these receptors: a male donor with ankylosing spondylitis or in good health (not recorded which).

This clonotype was detected a few times. CDR3 in DNA: TGTGCCAGCAGCCAACAACCTAGCGTCAATGAGCAGTTCTTC. As protein: CASSQQPSVNEQFF. The V call is TRBV3-1, the J call TRBJ2-1, with a weak D call TRBD2 (6 bases). V lost 2 bases, J lost 6 bases, and 11 bases lay in between. The germline V gene encodes CDR1 LGHDT and CDR2 YNNKEL (reference sequence). The CDR3 is made up of 14 amino acids.

The genes are TRBV5-1 and TRBJ1-2; possible D gene TRBD1, 5 bases. V was trimmed by 4 bases and J by 8 bases, leaving 15 bases between them. This CDR3 contains 13 residues. Looked up from germline, CDR1 is SGHRS and CDR2 is YFSETQ. CDR3 nucleotides: TGCGCCAGCAGCCCTGCCGCAGGGATGGGCTACACCTTC. Protein: CASSPAAGMGYTF.

This clonotype was observed many times. The rearrangement uses TRBV3-1 and TRBJ2-2, with D perhaps TRBD1 or TRBD2 (6 bases each). CDR1 and CDR2 (germline): LGHDT, YNNKEL (reference sequence). The V end was cut by 2 bases, the J end by 5 bases, with 12 bases between. CDR3 length: 15 amino acids. CDR3 protein: CASSQMGAGTGELFF. For the CDR3, the DNA is TGTGCCAGCAGCCAAATGGGGGCGGGGACCGGGGAGCTGTTTTTT.

This clonotype has only a few counts. Here the CDR3 DNA reads TGTGCCAGCAGCCCTTACTACGAGCAGTACTTC. This sequence encodes CASSPYYEQYF. The chain links TRBV3-1 to TRBJ2-7; D gene uncertain. Trimming took off 4 bases at V and 3 bases at J, with 4 bases between the two ends. Germline-derived CDR1 and CDR2 are LGHDT and YNNKEL (reference sequence). The CDR3 has 11 amino acids.

This clonotype was detected only a few times. The rearrangement links TRBV25-1 to TRBJ2-2; 12 bases match TRBD1. V was pared by 2 bases and J by 6 bases, with 4 bases of the junction left unmatched. CDR3 length: 16 residues. Germline V gene lookup returns CDR1 MGHDK and CDR2 SYGVNS. The CDR3 sequence: CASSETGTGGSGELFF. CDR3 nucleotides: TGTGCCAGCAGTGAAACCGGGACAGGGGGCTCCGGGGAGCTGTTTTTT.

The chain combines TRBV20-1 with TRBJ1-1; 7 bases match TRBD1. Germline V CDR1 and CDR2: DFQATT, SNEGSKA (reference sequence). CDR3 size: 11 residues. CDR3 sequence: CSAQGGTEAFF. The CDR3 DNA reads as TGCAGCGCTCAGGGGGGCACTGAAGCTTTCTTT.

Only a few counts were recorded for this clonotype. The chain employs TRBV20-1 and TRBJ1-1; TRBD1 agrees at 9 bases. The CDR3 runs to 13 residues. With 5 bases clipped from V and 5 bases from J, the junction kept 6 bases outside the gene matches. CDR1 is DFQATT and CDR2 is SNEGSKA in the germline V gene (reference sequence). CDR3 sequence (DNA): TGCAGTGCTCTACAGGGGGCGCGGACTGAAGCTTTCTTT. This encodes CSALQGARTEAFF.

The DNA for the CDR3 is TGTGCCAGCGGGCTAAACTATGGCTACACCTTC. This translates into CASGLNYGYTF. The J gene is TRBJ1-2, the V gene TRBV12-3 or TRBV12-4; D remains unclear. Trimming stripped 8 bases from V and 2 bases from J, with 6 bases between. The CDR3 has 11 residues.

The table lists this clonotype with a few counts. V usage is TRBV5-1 and J usage is TRBJ1-1; D gene unclear. CDR3 length: 14 residues. Germline V gene sequence: CDR1 SGHRS, CDR2 YFSETQ. V lost 0 bases and J lost 3, with 9 bases in between. The CDR3: CASSLEGRYTEAFF. As DNA, the CDR3 is TGCGCCAGCAGCTTGGAGGGCCGGTACACTGAAGCTTTCTTT. Filled out from reference TRBV5-1 and TRBJ1-1, the complete variable domain reads KAGVTQTPRYLIKTRGQQVTLSCSPISGHRSVSWYQQTPGQGLQFLFEYFSETQRNKGNFPGRFSGRQFSNSRSEMNVSTLELGDSALYLCASSLEGRYTEAFFGQGTRLTVV.

There are many counts of this clonotype. The CDR3 end shows no conserved phenylalanine or tryptophan, and so a read error is likely. The limits of the CDR3 on the DNA are not certain, so only TCRdb's listed CDR3 is given. This chain uses TRBV10-2 with TRBJ2-1; the table names TRBD2, a call not compared with the DNA. CDR1 is WSHSY, CDR2 SAAADI, per germline. The CDR3 length equals 13 residues, ends included. CDR3 sequence: CASSESTGTSVMI.

The table lists this clonotype with many counts. V usage is TRBV12-3 or TRBV12-4 and J usage is TRBJ1-1, with D possibly matching TRBD1 (6 bases). V shed 5 bases and J shed 0 bases, with 10 bases lying between them. There are 14 residues in the CDR3. CDR3 sequence (DNA): TGTGCCAGCAGTCAGGGGATAGTGAACACTGAAGCTTTCTTT. Translating it yields CASSQGIVNTEAFF.

J is TRBJ2-3 and V is TRBV6-1; D possibly matches TRBD1 or TRBD2 (6 bases each). CDR3 size: 16 residues. The V end was cut by 7 bases, the J end by 2 bases, with 19 bases between. CDR1 and CDR2 from the germline V gene are MNHNS and SASEGT. DNA of the CDR3: TGTGCCAGCACCCCCAGGGGAGCGGGCCCCACAGATACGCAGTATTTT. Translating it yields CASTPRGAGPTDTQYF.

In the case of this clonotype: Germline is not matched at one junction end, which may reflect a read error. The chain joins TRBV6-2 or TRBV6-3 to TRBJ1-1; D remains unclear. Per germline, CDR1 MNHEY and CDR2 SVGEGT. This CDR3 is 11 amino acids long. The CDR3 nucleotides read TGTGCCAGCAGTTTGAAGACTGAAGCTTTCTTT. Protein product: CASSLKTEAFF.

This clonotype was picked up a small number of times. The chain carries TRBV7-2 and TRBJ1-2, with D perhaps matching TRBD1 (5 bases). The V gene's germline CDR1 is SGHTA and CDR2 FQGNSA. V was cut by 1 base and J by 5 bases, with 14 bases left in between. The CDR3 is 15 residues long. Here the CDR3 DNA reads TGTGCCAGCAGCTTAGGGGTCGGGACGCCTTATGGCTACACCTTC. Translated, it gives CASSLGVGTPYGYTF.

The chain combines TRBV11-2 with TRBJ1-2; D remains unclear. Germline V gene lookup returns CDR1 SGHAT and CDR2 FQNNGV. The V end was cut by 7 bases, the J end by 10 bases, with 16 bases between. The CDR3 length is 12 residues. The CDR3: CASTLSRGDYTF. For the CDR3, the DNA is TGTGCCAGCACCCTAAGTCGAGGAGACTACACCTTC.

The rearrangement joins TRBV6-1 to TRBJ2-1, with a tentative D call TRBD2 (6 bases). Trimming took 8 bases from V and 13 from J, leaving 21 bases between them. The germline V gene has CDR1 MNHNS and CDR2 SASEGT. There are 13 residues in the CDR3. The CDR3 is CASGGSGMVGQFF. In DNA, the CDR3 is TGTGCCAGCGGCGGTAGCGGCATGGTTGGACAGTTCTTC.

This clonotype was observed a few times. J is TRBJ1-1 and V is TRBV19; D is unclear. V was shortened by 6 bases and J by 1 base, with 15 bases between the two germline ends. The length of the CDR3 is 15 residues. Germline V gene sequence: CDR1 LNHDA, CDR2 SQIVND (reference sequence). CDR3 sequence reads: CASSVDHQANTEAFF. The CDR3, as DNA: TGTGCCAGTAGCGTAGACCATCAGGCGAACACTGAAGCTTTCTTT.

For this clonotype: Given a much more abundant clone one base away, this may be a read error. This chain connects TRBV12-3 or TRBV12-4 to TRBJ2-7; no definite D call. The CDR3 consists of 12 residues. DNA of the CDR3: TGTGCCAGCAGTTTTGACTTTTACGACCAGTACTTC. It yields the protein CASSFDFYDQYF.

The sample holds a few counts of this clonotype. This chain joins TRBV5-1 and TRBJ1-2, with no clear D. V lost 2 bases, J lost 0 bases, and 11 bases lay in between. Germline CDR1 is SGHRS and CDR2 is YFSETQ. CDR3 length equals 15 residues. CDR3 sequence reads: CASSLKAPANYGYTF. DNA of the CDR3: TGCGCCAGCAGCTTAAAAGCTCCAGCTAACTATGGCTACACCTTC.

This clonotype was counted many times. This chain uses TRBV5-1 with TRBJ1-4; a weak D match, TRBD1 (5 bases). The V and J ends lost 2 bases and 6 bases respectively, with 11 bases between them. Looked up from germline, CDR1 is SGHRS and CDR2 is YFSETQ. There are 14 residues in the CDR3. As DNA, the CDR3 is TGCGCCAGCAGCTTCGCCAGGGCCGATGAAAAACTGTTTTTT. It encodes CASSFARADEKLFF.

The V gene is TRBV12-3 or TRBV12-4, the J gene TRBJ1-3; the D is unclear. The ends were cut back, 6 bases at V and 0 bases at J, with 9 bases in the middle. The CDR3 contains 14 residues. Here the CDR3 reads CASSPAGSGNTIYF. The CDR3 nucleotides read TGTGCCAGCAGCCCTGCCGGCTCTGGAAACACCATATATTTT.

This clonotype was detected a few times. This chain connects TRBV10-1 to TRBJ1-2, with 7 bases identical to TRBD1. The germline CDR1 and CDR2 sequences are WNHNN and SYGVQD (reference sequence). V was clipped by 0 bases and J by 5 bases; unmatched bases: 3. This CDR3 region has 14 residues. The CDR3 protein is CASSESPGQYGYTF. CDR3 DNA sequence: TGCGCCAGCAGTGAGTCGCCGGGACAGTATGGCTACACCTTC.

This clonotype has only a few counts. The chain recombines TRBV4-1 with TRBJ2-5, with D possibly TRBD2 on 7 matching bases. Trimming took 1 base from V and 5 from J, leaving 14 bases between them. The germline V gene has CDR1 MGHRA and CDR2 YSYEKL. The CDR3 totals 15 residues. In DNA form, the CDR3 reads TGCGCCAGCAGCCAAGTAGGGGGGGCTCAGGAGACCCAGTACTTC. The encoded protein is CASSQVGGAQETQYF.

A few counts support this clonotype. V is TRBV3-1 and J is TRBJ2-1; D tentatively fits TRBD1 or TRBD2 (6 bases each). The V gene's germline CDR1 is LGHDT and CDR2 YNNKEL (reference sequence). The CDR3 spans 13 residues. V dropped 5 bases and J dropped 12 bases, with 17 bases sitting between them. The CDR3 DNA sequence: TGTGCCAGCAGCGTCGGAGGGGGAGGCGGGCAGTTCTTC. Its protein product is CASSVGGGGGQFF.

This clonotype has a handful of counts. The chain joins TRBV29-1 to TRBJ1-2; 7 bases match TRBD1. Germline V CDR1 and CDR2: SQVTM, ANQGSEA. V lost 6 bases, J lost 5 bases, and 9 bases stayed unmatched. This CDR3 region has 13 residues. CDR3 coding DNA: TGCAGCGTCCTCCGGGACAGCGCTTATGGCTACACCTTC. It translates to CSVLRDSAYGYTF.

V is TRBV27 and J is TRBJ1-4; a weak D match, TRBD1 (5 bases). Looked up from germline, CDR1 is MNHEY and CDR2 is SMNVEV (reference sequence). The ends were cut back, 2 bases at V and 0 bases at J, with 10 bases in the middle. The CDR3 is made up of 16 amino acids. The CDR3 sequence is CASSLRQLSTNEKLFF. The CDR3 region has the DNA TGTGCCAGCAGTTTACGACAGCTTTCAACTAATGAAAAACTGTTTTTT.